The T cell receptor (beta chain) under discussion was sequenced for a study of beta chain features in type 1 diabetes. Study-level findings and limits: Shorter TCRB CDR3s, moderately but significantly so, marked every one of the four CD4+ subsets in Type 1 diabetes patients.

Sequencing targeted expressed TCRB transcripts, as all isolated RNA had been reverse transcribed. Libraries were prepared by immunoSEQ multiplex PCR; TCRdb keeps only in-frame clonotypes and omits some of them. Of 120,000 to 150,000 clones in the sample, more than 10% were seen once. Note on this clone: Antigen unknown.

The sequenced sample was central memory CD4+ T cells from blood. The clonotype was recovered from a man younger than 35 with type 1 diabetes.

Here the CDR3 DNA reads TGTGCCAGCAGCCAGGGGAGTTATAATTCACCCCTCCACTTT. Translating gives CASSQGSYNSPLHF. The V gene is TRBV14, the J gene TRBJ1-6; D is uncertain. The V gene's germline CDR1 is SGHDN and CDR2 FVKESK. The CDR3 has 14 amino acids. Trimming removed 3 bases from V and 4 bases from J, with 7 bases in between. Based on the CDR3 plus reference TRBV14 and TRBJ1-6, the full variable domain is EAGVTQFPSHSVIEKGQTVTLRCDPISGHDNLYWYRRVMGKEIKFLLHFVKESKQDESGMPNNRFLAERTGGTYSTLKVQPAELEDSGVYFCASSQGSYNSPLHFGNGTRLTVT.